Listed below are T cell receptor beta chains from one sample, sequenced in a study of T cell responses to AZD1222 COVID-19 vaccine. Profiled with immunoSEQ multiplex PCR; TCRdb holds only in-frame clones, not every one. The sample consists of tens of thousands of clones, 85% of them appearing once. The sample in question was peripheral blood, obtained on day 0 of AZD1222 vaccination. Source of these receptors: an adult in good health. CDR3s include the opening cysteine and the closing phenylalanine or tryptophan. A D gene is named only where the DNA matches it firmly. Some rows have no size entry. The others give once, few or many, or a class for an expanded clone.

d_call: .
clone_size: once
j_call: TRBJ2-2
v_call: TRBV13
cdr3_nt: TGTGCCAGCAGCTTAGGCCTAGGCACCGGGGAGCTGTTTTTT
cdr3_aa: CASSLGLGTGELFF

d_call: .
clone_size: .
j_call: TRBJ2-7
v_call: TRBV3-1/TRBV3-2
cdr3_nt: TGTGCCAGCAGCCTCACCCCCCCCTCTGGGGCTCGGGGGCAGTACTTC
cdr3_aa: CASSLTPPSGARGQYF

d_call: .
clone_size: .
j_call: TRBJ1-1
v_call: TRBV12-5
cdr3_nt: TGTGCTAGTGGTTTGGTCCCAAACCGGCGATCTGAAGCTTTCTTT
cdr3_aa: CASGLVPNRRSEAFF

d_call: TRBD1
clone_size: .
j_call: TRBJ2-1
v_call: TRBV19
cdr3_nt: TGTGCCAGTAGTATAGGAAAAGGGACAGCTCCAGATTACAATGAGCAGTTCTTC
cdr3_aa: CASSIGKGTAPDYNEQFF

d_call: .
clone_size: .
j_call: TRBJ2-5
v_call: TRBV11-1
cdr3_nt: TGTGCCAGCAGCTCAAGTAGACAGGCAAGGACCCAGTACTTC
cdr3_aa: CASSSSRQARTQYF

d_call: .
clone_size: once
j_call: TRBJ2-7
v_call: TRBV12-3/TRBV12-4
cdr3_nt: TGTGCCAGCAGTCCGGACAGCCCCTACGAGCAGTACTTC
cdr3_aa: CASSPDSPYEQYF

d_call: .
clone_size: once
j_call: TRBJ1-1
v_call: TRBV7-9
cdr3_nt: TGTGCCAGCAGCCAACCCCCGGCAGGGTCCAACACTGAAGCTTTCTTT
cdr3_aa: CASSQPPAGSNTEAFF

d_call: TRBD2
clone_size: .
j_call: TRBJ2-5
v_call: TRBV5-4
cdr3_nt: TGTGCCAGCAGCTTGGATACTAGCGGGCAAGAGACCCAGTACTTC
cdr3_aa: CASSLDTSGQETQYF

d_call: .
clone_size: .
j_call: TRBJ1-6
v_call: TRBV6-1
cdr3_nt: TGTGCCAGCAGTGGAGTAGGAGTAGGGGTCGATTCACCCCTCCACTTT
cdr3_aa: CASSGVGVGVDSPLHF

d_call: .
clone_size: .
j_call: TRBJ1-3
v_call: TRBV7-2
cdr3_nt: TGTGCCAGCAGCTTAGGGTCAGCTGGAAACACCATATATTTT
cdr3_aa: CASSLGSAGNTIYF

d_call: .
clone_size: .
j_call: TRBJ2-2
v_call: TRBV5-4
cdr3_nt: TGTGCCAGCAGCCTATCCGATAACACCGGGGAGCTGTTTTTT
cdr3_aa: CASSLSDNTGELFF

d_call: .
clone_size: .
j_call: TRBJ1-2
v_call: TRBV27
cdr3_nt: TGTGCCAGCAGTTTGGGCCAGGCTAACTATGGCTACACCTTC
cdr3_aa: CASSLGQANYGYTF

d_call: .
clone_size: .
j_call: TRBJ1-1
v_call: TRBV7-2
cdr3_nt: TGTGCCAGCAGCCCTCGCCTGGTAGGGGGGACCACTGAAGCTTTCTTT
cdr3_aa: CASSPRLVGGTTEAFF

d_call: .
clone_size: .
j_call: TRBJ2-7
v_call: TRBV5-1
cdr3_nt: TGCGCCAGCAGCTTATGGACAGAGAACTACGAGCAGTACTTC
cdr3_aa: CASSLWTENYEQYF

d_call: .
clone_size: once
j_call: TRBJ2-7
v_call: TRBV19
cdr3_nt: TGTGCCAGTAGTACAGGCCGGGAAAGGGCCTACGAGCAGTACTTC
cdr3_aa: CASSTGRERAYEQYF

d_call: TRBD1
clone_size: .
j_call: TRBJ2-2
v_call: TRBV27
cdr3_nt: TGTGCCAGCAGAGGGACAGGGGCAGGCGGGGAGCTGTTTTTT
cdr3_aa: CASRGTGAGGELFF

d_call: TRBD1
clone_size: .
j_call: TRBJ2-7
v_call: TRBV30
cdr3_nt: TGTGCCTGGACCACCCCGGACAGGGGCCTACGAGAGCAGTACTTC
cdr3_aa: CAWTTPDRGLREQYF

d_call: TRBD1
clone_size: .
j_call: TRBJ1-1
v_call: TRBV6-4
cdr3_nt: TGTGCCAGCAGTCCCTCCGGGGGACAGGGGGGTTCTGAAGCTTTCTTT
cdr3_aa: CASSPSGGQGGSEAFF

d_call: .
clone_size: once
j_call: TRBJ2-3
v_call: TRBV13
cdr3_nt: TGTGCCAGCAGCTTTCGAGCAGTTAGCACAGATACGCAGTATTTT
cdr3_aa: CASSFRAVSTDTQYF

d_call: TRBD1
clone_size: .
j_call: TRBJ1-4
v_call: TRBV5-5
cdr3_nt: TGTGCCAGCCAAATTACAGGGGTACGAGAAAAACTGTTTTTT
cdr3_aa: CASQITGVREKLFF

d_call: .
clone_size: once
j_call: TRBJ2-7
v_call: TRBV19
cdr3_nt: TGTGCCAGTAGCCGGCAGGACAGAACCTACGAGCAGTACTTC
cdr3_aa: CASSRQDRTYEQYF

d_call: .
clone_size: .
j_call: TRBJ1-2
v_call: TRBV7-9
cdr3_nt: TGTGCCAGCAGCCCGGACGGACCCTATGGCTACACCTTC
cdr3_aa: CASSPDGPYGYTF

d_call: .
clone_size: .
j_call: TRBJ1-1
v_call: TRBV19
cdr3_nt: TGTGCCAGTAGTATCGACCTACATAGATCGAACACTGAAGCTTTCTTT
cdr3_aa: CASSIDLHRSNTEAFF

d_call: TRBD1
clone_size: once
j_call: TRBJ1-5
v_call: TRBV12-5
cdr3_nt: TGTGCTAGTGGTAGGACAGGGGGAGCTCAGCCCCAGCATTTT
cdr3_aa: CASGRTGGAQPQHF

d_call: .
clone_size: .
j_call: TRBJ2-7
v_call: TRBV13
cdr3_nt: TGTGCCAGCAGCCCGGGACGGGCCCGTCGGGTAGAATACGAGCAGTACTTC
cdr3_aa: CASSPGRARRVEYEQYF

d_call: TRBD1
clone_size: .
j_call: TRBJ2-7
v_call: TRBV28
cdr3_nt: TGTGCCAGCAGCCCCAGGGGTTTCGTTACAGGGGAACCCTCCTACGAGCAGTACTTC
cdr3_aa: CASSPRGFVTGEPSYEQYF

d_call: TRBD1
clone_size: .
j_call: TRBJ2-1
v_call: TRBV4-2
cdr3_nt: TGTGCCAGCAGCCCCCGACAGGGAGAAATGTTGAATGAGCAGTTCTTC
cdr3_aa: CASSPRQGEMLNEQFF

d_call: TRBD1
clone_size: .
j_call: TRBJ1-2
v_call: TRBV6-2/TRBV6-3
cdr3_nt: TGTGCCAGCAGCCAGGCCGGGACAGGTTTATATGGCTACACCTTC
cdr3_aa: CASSQAGTGLYGYTF

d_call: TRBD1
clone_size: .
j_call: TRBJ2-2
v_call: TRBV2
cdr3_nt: TGTGCCAGCAGTGAAGCGCGGACAGGGGACACCGGGGAGCTGTTTTTT
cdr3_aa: CASSEARTGDTGELFF

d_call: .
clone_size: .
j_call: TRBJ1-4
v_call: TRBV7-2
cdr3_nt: TGTGCCAGCAGCTTAGCCGCAACTAATGAAAAACTGTTTTTT
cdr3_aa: CASSLAATNEKLFF

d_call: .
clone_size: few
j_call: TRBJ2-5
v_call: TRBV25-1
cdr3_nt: TGTGCCAGCAGTGAAAGATCGGGCCCGAAAGAGACCCAGTACTTC
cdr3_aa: CASSERSGPKETQYF

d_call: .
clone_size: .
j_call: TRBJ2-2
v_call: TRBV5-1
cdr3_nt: TGCGCCAGCAGCTTGTTGCAGGGCCCCGGGGAGCTGTTTTTT
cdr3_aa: CASSLLQGPGELFF

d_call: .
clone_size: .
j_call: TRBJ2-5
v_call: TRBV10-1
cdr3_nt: TGCGCCAGCAGTTCCCCGGGGAGACGGGAGACCCAGTACTTC
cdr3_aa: CASSSPGRRETQYF

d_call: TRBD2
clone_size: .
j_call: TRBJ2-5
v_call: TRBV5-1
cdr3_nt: TGCGCCAGCAGCCCTACTAGCGGGATATTGCTAGTGGAGACCCAGTACTTC
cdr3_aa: CASSPTSGILLVETQYF

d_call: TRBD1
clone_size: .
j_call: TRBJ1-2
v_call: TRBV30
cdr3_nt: TGTGCCTGGAGGGGGGGACAGGACTATGGCTACACCTTC
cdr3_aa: CAWRGGQDYGYTF

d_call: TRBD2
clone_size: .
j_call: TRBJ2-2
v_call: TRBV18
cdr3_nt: TGTGCCAGCTCACCACGGATAAGCGGGAGGATGAACACCGGGGAGCTGTTTTTT
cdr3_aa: CASSPRISGRMNTGELFF

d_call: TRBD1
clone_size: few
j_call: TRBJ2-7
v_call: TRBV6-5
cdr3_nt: TGTGCCAGCGCTTTGGGACAGTCCTACGAGCAGTACTTC
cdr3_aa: CASALGQSYEQYF